This TCR beta chain was sequenced during a study of response to subunit inactivated influenza vaccine. Study results and limitations: Each seasonal influenza vaccination recruits few new T cells, the authors suggested.

Each CDR3 protein gets one entry after TCRdb re-called the RT-PCR reads with MiXCR. This table holds roughly 460,000 distinct CDR3 sequences, roughly 11% found once. This CDR3 is 18 amino acids long. Concerning this clonotype itself: What it recognizes is unknown.

The chain recombines TRBV12-3 or TRBV12-4 with TRBJ2-3; TRBD2 is a possible D gene (5 bases). This TCR was recovered from a man aged 45-65 years who received an inactivated influenza vaccine. Sequenced material: PBMCs from blood, taken roughly 45 days after vaccination. The CDR3 loop is CTCSFLGPRADGTDTQYF. The DNA of the CDR3 is TGTACCTGCAGTTTTTTGGGCCCGAGGGCTGACGGCACAGATACGCAGTATTTT.